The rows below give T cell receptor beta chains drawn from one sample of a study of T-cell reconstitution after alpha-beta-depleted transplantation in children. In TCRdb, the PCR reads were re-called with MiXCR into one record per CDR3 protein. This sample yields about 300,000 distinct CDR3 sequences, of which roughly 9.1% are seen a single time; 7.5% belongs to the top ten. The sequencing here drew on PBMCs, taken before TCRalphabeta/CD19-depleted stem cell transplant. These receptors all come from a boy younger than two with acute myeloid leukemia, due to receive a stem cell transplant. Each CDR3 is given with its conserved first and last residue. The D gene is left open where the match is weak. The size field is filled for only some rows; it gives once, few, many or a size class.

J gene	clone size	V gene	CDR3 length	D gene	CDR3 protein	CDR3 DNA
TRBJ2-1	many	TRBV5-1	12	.	CASSWCSNEQFF	TGCGCCAGCAGCTGGTGTAGCAATGAGCAGTTCTTC
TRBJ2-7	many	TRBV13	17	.	CASSLRPYVGGAYEQYF	TGTGCCAGCAGCTTAAGGCCCTATGTAGGGGGGGCCTACGAGCAGTACTTC
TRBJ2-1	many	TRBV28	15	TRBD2	CASSFGLAENNEQFF	TGTGCCAGCAGTTTCGGCCTAGCGGAGAACAATGAGCAGTTCTTC
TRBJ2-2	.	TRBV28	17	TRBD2	CASSLSPLAGGAGELFF	TGTGCCAGCAGTTTATCCCCCCTAGCGGGAGGGGCCGGGGAGCTGTTTTTT
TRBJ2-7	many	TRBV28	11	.	CASTRAYEQYF	TGTGCCAGCACGAGGGCCTACGAGCAGTACTTC
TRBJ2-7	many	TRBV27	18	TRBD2	CASSLQGLAGGPPYEQYF	TGTGCCAGCAGTCTCCAGGGACTAGCGGGAGGGCCCCCCTACGAGCAGTACTTC
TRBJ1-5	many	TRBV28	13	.	CASRLGGNQPQHF	TGTGCCAGCAGACTAGGTGGAAATCAGCCCCAGCATTTT
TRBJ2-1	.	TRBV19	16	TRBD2	CASSIEGLAGPNEQFF	TGTGCCAGTAGTATAGAAGGACTAGCGGGACCCAATGAGCAGTTCTTC
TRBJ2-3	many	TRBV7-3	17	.	CASSQLGGLSSTDTQYF	TGTGCCAGCAGCCAACTTGGGGGGCTATCTAGCACAGATACGCAGTATTTT
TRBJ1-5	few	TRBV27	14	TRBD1	CASSATGGNQPQHF	TGTGCCAGCAGTGCGACAGGGGGCAATCAGCCCCAGCATTTT
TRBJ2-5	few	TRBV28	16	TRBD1	CASSLDSTGDQETQCF	TGTGCCAGCAGTTTGGATTCTACAGGGGACCAAGAGACCCAGTGCTTC
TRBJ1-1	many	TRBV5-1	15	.	CASSSRLAGNTEAFF	TGCGCCAGCAGCTCGAGGTTGGCAGGGAACACTGAAGCTTTCTTT
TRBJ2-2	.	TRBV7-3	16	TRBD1	CASSFSGTVNTGELFF	TGTGCCAGCAGCTTTTCAGGGACAGTGAACACCGGGGAGCTGTTTTTT
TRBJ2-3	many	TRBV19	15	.	CASNPQGKGTDTQYF	TGTGCCAGTAATCCACAGGGAAAAGGCACAGATACGCAGTATTTT
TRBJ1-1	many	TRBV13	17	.	CASSPRISLPLNTEAFF	TGTGCCAGCAGCCCCAGGATTAGTCTTCCGTTGAACACTGAAGCTTTCTTT
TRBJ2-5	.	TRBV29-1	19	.	CSVEDWGGRLDHLRETQYF	TGCAGCGTTGAAGATTGGGGCGGTCGGCTAGATCATTTGCGGGAGACCCAGTACTTC